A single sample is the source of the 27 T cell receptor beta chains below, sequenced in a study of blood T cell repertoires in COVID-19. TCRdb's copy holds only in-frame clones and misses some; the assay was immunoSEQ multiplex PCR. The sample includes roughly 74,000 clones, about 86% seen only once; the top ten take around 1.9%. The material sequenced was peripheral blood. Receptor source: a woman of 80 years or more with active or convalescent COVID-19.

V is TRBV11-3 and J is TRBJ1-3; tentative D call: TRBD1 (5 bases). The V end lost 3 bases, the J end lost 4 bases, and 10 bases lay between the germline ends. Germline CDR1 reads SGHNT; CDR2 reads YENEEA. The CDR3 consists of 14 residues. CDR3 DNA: TGTGCCAGCAGCTTGGAAGGGGTAGGAAACACCATATATTTT. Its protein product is CASSLEGVGNTIYF. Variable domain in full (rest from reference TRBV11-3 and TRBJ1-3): EAGVVQSPRYKIIEKKQPVAFWCNPISGHNTLYWYLQNLGQGPELLIRYENEEAVDDSQLPKDRFSAERLKGVDSTLKIQPAELGDSAVYLCASSLEGVGNTIYFGEGSWLTVV.

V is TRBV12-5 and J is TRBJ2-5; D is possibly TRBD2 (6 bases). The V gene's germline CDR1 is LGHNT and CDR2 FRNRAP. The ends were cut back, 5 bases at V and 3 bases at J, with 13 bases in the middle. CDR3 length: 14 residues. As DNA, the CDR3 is TGTGCTAGTGGTCACGGAGGAGGGAAAGAGACCCAGTACTTC. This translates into CASGHGGGKETQYF.

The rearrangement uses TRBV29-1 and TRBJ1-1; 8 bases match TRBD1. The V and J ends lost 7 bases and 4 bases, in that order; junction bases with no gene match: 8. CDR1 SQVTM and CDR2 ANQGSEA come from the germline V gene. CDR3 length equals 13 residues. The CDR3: CSASQGALTEAFF. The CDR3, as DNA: TGCAGCGCATCCCAGGGGGCGCTCACTGAAGCTTTCTTT.

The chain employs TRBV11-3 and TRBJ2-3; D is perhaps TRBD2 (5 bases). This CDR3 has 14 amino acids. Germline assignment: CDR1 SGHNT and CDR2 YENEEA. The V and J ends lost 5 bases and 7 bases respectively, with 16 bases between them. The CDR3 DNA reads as TGTGCCAGCAGCCCCCAGCCGGCGGGCAATACGCAGTATTTT. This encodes CASSPQPAGNTQYF.

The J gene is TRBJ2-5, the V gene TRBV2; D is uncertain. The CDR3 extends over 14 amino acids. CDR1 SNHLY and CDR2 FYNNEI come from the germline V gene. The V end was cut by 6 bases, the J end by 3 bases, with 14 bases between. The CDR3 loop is CASSDRVLEETQYF. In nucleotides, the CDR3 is TGTGCCAGCAGCGACCGGGTCCTCGAAGAGACCCAGTACTTC.

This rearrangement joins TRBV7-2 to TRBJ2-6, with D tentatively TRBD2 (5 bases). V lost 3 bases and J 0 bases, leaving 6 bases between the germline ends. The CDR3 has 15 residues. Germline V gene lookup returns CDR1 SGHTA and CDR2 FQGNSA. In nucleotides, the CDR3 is TGTGCCAGCAGCTTGGGGAGCTCTGGGGCCAACGTCCTGACTTTC. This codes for CASSLGSSGANVLTF.

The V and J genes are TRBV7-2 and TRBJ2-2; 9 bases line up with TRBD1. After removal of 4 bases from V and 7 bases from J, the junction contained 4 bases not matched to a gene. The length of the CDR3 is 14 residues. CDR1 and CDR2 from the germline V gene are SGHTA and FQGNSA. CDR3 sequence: CASSWDRAGGELFF. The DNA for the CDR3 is TGTGCCAGCAGCTGGGACAGGGCCGGCGGGGAGCTGTTTTTT.

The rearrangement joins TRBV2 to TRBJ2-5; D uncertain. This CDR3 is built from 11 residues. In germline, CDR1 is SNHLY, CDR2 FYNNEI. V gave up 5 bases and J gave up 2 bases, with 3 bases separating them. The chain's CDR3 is CASSPQETQYF. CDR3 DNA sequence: TGTGCCAGCAGTCCTCAAGAGACCCAGTACTTC.

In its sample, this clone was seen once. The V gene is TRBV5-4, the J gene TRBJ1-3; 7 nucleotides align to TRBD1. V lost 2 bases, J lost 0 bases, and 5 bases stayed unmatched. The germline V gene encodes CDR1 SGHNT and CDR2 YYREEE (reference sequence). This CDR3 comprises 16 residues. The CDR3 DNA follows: TGTGCCAGCAGCTTCGGGACAGCCAACTCTGGAAACACCATATATTTT. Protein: CASSFGTANSGNTIYF.

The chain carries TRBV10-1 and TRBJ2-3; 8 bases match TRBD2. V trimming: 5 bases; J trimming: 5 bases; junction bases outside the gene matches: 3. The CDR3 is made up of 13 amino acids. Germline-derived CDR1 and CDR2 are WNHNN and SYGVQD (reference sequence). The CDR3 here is CASSRLAGDTQYF. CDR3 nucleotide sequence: TGCGCCAGCAGTCGTCTAGCGGGAGATACGCAGTATTTT.

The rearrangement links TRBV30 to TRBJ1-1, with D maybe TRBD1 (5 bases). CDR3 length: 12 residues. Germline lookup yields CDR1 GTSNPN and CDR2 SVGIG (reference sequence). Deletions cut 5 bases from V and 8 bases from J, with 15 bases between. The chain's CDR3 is CAWEAGGLEAFF. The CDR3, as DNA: TGTGCCTGGGAGGCGGGGGGATTGGAAGCTTTCTTT. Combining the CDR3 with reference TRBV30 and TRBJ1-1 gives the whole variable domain SQTIHQWPATLVQPVGSPLSLECTVEGTSNPNLYWYRQAAGRGLQLLFYSVGIGQISSEVPQNLSASRPQDRQFILSSKKLLLSDSGFYLCAWEAGGLEAFFGQGTRLTVV.

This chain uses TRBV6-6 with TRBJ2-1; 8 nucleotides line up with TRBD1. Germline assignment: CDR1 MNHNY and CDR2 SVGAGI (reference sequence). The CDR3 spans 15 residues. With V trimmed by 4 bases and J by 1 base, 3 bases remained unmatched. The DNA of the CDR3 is TGTGCCAGCAGTTCCACAGGGGGTTCCTACAATGAGCAGTTCTTC. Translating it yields CASSSTGGSYNEQFF.

The chain's CDR3 is CASRPGTITGELFF. The CDR3 DNA follows: TGTGCCAGCAGACCCGGGACAATCACCGGGGAGCTGTTTTTT. The chain couples TRBV27 to TRBJ2-2; weak D call: TRBD1 (6 bases). The CDR3 is 14 residues long. The V gene's germline CDR1 is MNHEY and CDR2 SMNVEV (reference sequence). V dropped 6 bases and J dropped 4 bases, with 12 bases sitting between them.

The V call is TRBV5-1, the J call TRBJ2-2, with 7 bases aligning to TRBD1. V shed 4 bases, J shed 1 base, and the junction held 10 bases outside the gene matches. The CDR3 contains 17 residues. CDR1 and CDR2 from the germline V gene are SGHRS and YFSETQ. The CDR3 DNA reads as TGCGCCAGCAGCATACAGCCCAGGGGGATGAACACCGGGGAGCTGTTTTTT. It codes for CASSIQPRGMNTGELFF.

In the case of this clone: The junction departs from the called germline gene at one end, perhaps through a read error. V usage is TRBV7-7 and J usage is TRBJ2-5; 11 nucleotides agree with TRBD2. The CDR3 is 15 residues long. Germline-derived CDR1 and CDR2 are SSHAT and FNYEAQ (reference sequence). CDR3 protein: CASSFTSGSEETQYF. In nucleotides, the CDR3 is TGTGCTAGCAGCTTTACTAGCGGGAGCGAAGAGACCCAGTACTTC.

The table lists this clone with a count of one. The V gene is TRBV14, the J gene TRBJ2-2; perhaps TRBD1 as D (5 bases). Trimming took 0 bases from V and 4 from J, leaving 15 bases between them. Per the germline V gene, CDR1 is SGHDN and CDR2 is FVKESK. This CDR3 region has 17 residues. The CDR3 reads CASSQDRQGWGTGELFF. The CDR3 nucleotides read TGTGCCAGCAGCCAAGATCGGCAGGGTTGGGGCACCGGGGAGCTGTTTTTT.

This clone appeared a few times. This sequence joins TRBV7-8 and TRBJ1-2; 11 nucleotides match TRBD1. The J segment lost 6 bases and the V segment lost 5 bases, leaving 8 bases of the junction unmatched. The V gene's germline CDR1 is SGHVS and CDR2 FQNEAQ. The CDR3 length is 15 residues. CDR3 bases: TGTGCCAGCAGCCGGACAGGGGGCAGGAGGGATGGCTACACCTTC. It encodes CASSRTGGRRDGYTF.

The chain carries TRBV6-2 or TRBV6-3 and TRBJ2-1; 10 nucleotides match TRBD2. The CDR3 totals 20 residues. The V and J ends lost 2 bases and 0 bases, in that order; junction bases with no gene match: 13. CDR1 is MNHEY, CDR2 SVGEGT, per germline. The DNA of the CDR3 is TGTGCCAGCAGTTACGTACTAGCGGGACCCCGCCCACCCTCCTACAATGAGCAGTTCTTC. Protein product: CASSYVLAGPRPPSYNEQFF.

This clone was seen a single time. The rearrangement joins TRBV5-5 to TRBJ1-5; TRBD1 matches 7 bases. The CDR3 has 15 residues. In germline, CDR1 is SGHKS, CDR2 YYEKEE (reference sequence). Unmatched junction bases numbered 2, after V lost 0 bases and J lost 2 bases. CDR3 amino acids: CASSLAGQGNQPQHF. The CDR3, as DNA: TGTGCCAGCAGCTTGGCCGGACAGGGCAATCAGCCCCAGCATTTT.

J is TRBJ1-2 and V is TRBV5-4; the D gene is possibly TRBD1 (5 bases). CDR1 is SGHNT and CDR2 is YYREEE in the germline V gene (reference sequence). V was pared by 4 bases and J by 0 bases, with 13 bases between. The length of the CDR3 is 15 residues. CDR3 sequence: CASSPDRFSNYGYTF. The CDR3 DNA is TGTGCCAGCAGCCCCGACAGATTCTCTAACTATGGCTACACCTTC.

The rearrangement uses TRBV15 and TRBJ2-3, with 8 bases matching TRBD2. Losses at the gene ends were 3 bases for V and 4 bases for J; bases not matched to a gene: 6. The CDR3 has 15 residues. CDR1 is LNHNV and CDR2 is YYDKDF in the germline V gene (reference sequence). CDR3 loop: CATSSPGGVADTQYF. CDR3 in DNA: TGTGCCACCAGCAGCCCCGGGGGGGTGGCAGATACGCAGTATTTT.

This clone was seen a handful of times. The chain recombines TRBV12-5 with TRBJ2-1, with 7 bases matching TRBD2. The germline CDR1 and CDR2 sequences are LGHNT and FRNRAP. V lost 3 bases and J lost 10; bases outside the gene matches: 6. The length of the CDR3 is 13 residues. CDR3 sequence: CASGFGEGREQFF. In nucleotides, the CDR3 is TGTGCTAGTGGTTTTGGGGAGGGCCGAGAGCAGTTCTTC.

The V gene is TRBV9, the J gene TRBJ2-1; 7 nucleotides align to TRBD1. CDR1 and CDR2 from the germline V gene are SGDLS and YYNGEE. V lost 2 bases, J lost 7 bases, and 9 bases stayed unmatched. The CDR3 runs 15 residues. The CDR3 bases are TGTGCCAGCAGCGTCACAGGGGCCCGGAATAATGAGCAGTTCTTC. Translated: CASSVTGARNNEQFF.

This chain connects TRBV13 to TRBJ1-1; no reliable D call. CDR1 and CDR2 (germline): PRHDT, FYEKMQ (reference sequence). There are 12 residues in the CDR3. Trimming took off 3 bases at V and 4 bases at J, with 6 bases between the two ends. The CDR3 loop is CASSFTGTEAFF. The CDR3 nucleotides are TGTGCCAGCAGCTTTACGGGCACTGAAGCTTTCTTT.

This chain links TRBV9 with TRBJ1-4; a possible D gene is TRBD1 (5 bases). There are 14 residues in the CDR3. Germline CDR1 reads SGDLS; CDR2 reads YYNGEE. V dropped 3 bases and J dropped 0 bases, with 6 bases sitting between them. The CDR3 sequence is CASSGRATNEKLFF. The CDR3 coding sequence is TGTGCCAGCAGCGGCAGGGCAACTAATGAAAAACTGTTTTTT. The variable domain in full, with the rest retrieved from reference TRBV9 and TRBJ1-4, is DSGVTQTPKHLITATGQRVTLRCSPRSGDLSVYWYQQSLDQGLQFLIQYYNGEERAKGNILERFSAQQFPDLHSELNLSSLELGDSALYFCASSGRATNEKLFFGSGTQLSVL.

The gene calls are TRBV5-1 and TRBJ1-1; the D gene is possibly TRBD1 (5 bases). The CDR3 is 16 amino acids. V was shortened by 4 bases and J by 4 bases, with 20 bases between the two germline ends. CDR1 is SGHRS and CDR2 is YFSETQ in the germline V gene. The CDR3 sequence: CASSLDPLGGSTEAFF. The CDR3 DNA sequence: TGCGCCAGCAGCCTGGATCCCTTGGGGGGGAGCACTGAAGCTTTCTTT.

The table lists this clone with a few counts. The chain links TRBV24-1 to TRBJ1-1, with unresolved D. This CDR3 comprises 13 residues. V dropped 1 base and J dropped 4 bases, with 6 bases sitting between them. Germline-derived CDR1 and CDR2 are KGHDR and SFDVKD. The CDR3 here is CATSDFHGTEAFF. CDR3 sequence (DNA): TGTGCCACCAGTGATTTTCACGGCACTGAAGCTTTCTTT.